This T cell receptor beta chain was recorded in a study of OX40 agonist ivuxolimab in advanced cancers. Germline V CDR1 and CDR2: LNHDA, SQIVND (reference sequence). This CDR3 comprises 13 residues. The V and J ends lost 2 bases and 13 bases respectively, with 15 bases between them. Sequencing was performed with immunoSEQ multiplex PCR; in TCRdb, only in-frame clones are kept and a portion is missing. The table lists roughly 54,000 clones, 84% of them singletons. The chain carries TRBV19 and TRBJ2-1; D ambiguous. The TCR was taken from an adult with an advanced solid tumor such as melanoma, head and neck, liver or kidney cancer. The sample was CD4+ or CD8+ T cells sorted from blood, taken in a trial of the OX40 agonist ivuxolimab. CDR3 DNA sequence: TGTGCCAGTAGTATAAGGGTCGGAGTCCAACAGTTCTTC. Its translation is CASSIRVGVQQFF.